The clone carrying this TCR beta chain was counted between two and nine times. Its antigen is not identified. This entry is derived from a study of CD8 T cells in ankylosing spondylitis. The CDR3 totals 14 residues. Germline V gives CDR1 SGHDT, CDR2 YYEEEE. V lost 6 bases to trimming and J lost 5 bases; unmatched junction nucleotides: 9. General study findings and limits: Clones linked to disease were reported to show significant enrichment in matched ankylosing spondylitis synovial fluid. Several of the motif variants were reported before in synovial fluid and blood from reactive arthritis. Within ankylosing spondylitis blood, a TCR beta motif made up of seven to nine highly homologous variants appeared to be characteristic. CD8+ cells made up the disease-linked clones, which were relatively rare in peripheral blood.

Making use of molecular barcodes, quantitative 5'-RACE generated TCR beta libraries. One entry per CDR3 protein, called by TCRdb with MiXCR from the 5' RACE reads. Among about 220,000 distinct CDR3 sequences, around 16% were seen once, and the ten largest hold approximately 40%. The chain couples TRBV5-6 to TRBJ2-7, with 9 bases identical to TRBD1. The receptor's source is a male donor with ankylosing spondylitis. Sequenced: blood, either unsorted or a sorted T cell fraction (not recorded which). CDR3 bases: TGTGCCAGCAACCTCCGGGACAGGGCCAACGAGCAGTACTTC. This sequence encodes CASNLRDRANEQYF.